A selection of T cell receptor beta chains follows, all from one sample in a study of shared clonotypes between healthy human individuals. Data came from immunoSEQ multiplex PCR; TCRdb stores just in-frame clones and leaves some out. This table has 2 million to 2.5 million clones, approximately 96% appearing once. Sequencing was done on a sample of naive CD4+ T cells sorted from blood. Receptors were obtained from a man aged 18-30 years in good health. CDR3s include the opening cysteine and the closing phenylalanine or tryptophan. Each record gives: V gene, CDR3 protein.

v_gene: TRBV10-3
CDR3aa: CAISDHRGSAELFF

v_gene: TRBV5-1
CDR3aa: CASSSIDLNRGTYEQYF

v_gene: TRBV5-4
CDR3aa: CASSLQGGRGTDTQYF

v_gene: TRBV4-3
CDR3aa: CASSQQGPTSYEQYF

v_gene: TRBV5-1
CDR3aa: CASSPFGQGEYEQYF

v_gene: TRBV5-4
CDR3aa: CASSPRDSYEQYF

v_gene: TRBV6-1
CDR3aa: CASSEAGLGQPQHF

v_gene: TRBV12-5
CDR3aa: CASGSITSGSLDEQFF

v_gene: TRBV5-1
CDR3aa: CASSLPDRAYGYTF

v_gene: TRBV7-8
CDR3aa: CASSLRTGGNQPQHF

v_gene: TRBV10-2
CDR3aa: CASSEFTAYEQYF

v_gene: TRBV5-4
CDR3aa: CASSLPGQGLGNSPLHF

v_gene: TRBV2
CDR3aa: CASSGTMGNNQPQHF

v_gene: TRBV10-3
CDR3aa: CAIRGGTDEKLFF

v_gene: TRBV21-1
CDR3aa: CASRGGQRQETQYF

v_gene: TRBV11-3
CDR3aa: CASSPTRGSQTQYF

v_gene: TRBV5-1
CDR3aa: CASSFEGPTDTQYF

v_gene: TRBV9
CDR3aa: CASSTGGWETQYF

v_gene: TRBV28
CDR3aa: CASSTGGAGGNTIYF

v_gene: TRBV10-3
CDR3aa: CAIAPGTDNEKLFF

v_gene: TRBV5-1
CDR3aa: CASSRQGTNEKLFF

v_gene: TRBV25-1
CDR3aa: CASSGGSSNQPQHF

v_gene: TRBV2
CDR3aa: CASREEGGIDEQFF

v_gene: TRBV5-6
CDR3aa: CASSRPLGETQYF

v_gene: TRBV5-1
CDR3aa: CASSLSGQGNSPLHF

v_gene: TRBV29-1
CDR3aa: CSVGGGRNQPQHF

v_gene: TRBV15
CDR3aa: CATSRETVAYEQYF

v_gene: TRBV9
CDR3aa: CASSVDRDRAGNTIYF

v_gene: TRBV7-2
CDR3aa: CASSLVAISTNYGYTF

v_gene: TRBV5-4
CDR3aa: CASSLWALDETQYF

v_gene: TRBV18
CDR3aa: CASSPRRETQYF

v_gene: TRBV6-9
CDR3aa: CASPWSSYEQFF

v_gene: TRBV5-1
CDR3aa: CASSLAGGLNYEQYF

v_gene: TRBV19
CDR3aa: CASSIEGTSYNEQFF

v_gene: TRBV9
CDR3aa: CASSEQGDSSYEQYF

v_gene: TRBV25-1
CDR3aa: CASSPGTGGGSPLHF

v_gene: TRBV4-1
CDR3aa: CASSQASQGSNQPQHF

v_gene: TRBV21-1
CDR3aa: CASSKGGLGNQPQHF

v_gene: TRBV27
CDR3aa: CASSPDRGVLDGYGYTF

v_gene: TRBV4-3
CDR3aa: CASSQAGSDYGYTF

v_gene: TRBV6-5
CDR3aa: CASTPTGGAQYF

v_gene: TRBV10-1
CDR3aa: CASSTSGRQPGNEQFF

v_gene: TRBV10-3
CDR3aa: CAITAPGQGGEQYF

v_gene: TRBV7-2
CDR3aa: CASSLVGLGGEQFF

v_gene: TRBV29-1
CDR3aa: CSGDRGPNTEAFF

v_gene: TRBV29-1
CDR3aa: CSSRGMNTEAFF

v_gene: TRBV2
CDR3aa: CASSVRDLAHF

v_gene: TRBV7-9
CDR3aa: CASSYRVSETQYF

v_gene: TRBV4-3
CDR3aa: CASSPGAQGGYNEQFF

v_gene: TRBV9
CDR3aa: CASSTTGSPYNEQFF

v_gene: TRBV4-1
CDR3aa: CASSQVSPDTQYF